The rows below give T cell receptor beta chains drawn from one sample of a study of technical replicates of blood from several donors. The protocol was immunoSEQ multiplex PCR, while the TCRdb copy is restricted to in-frame clones and leaves out a portion. The sample includes fewer than 95,000 clones, 94% of them seen just once. The specimen was T cells isolated from PBMCs. All receptors come from a human donor in good health. Each CDR3 is given with its conserved first and last residue. The D gene is left open where the match is weak. Size is omitted from some rows. Given values are once, few, many or a class for expanded clones.

d_call	v_call	clone_size	j_call	cdr3_aa	cdr3_nt
NA	TRBV5-4	NA	TRBJ2-3	CASSLSGSTDTQYF	TGTGCCAGCAGCTTGAGCGGAAGCACAGATACGCAGTATTTT
NA	TRBV6-5	NA	TRBJ1-6	CASRTGGGPPLHF	TGTGCCAGCAGGACGGGGGGGGGTCCACCCCTCCACTTT
NA	TRBV5-4	NA	TRBJ2-7	CASSFATGGYEQYF	TGTGCCAGCAGCTTCGCGACCGGGGGCTACGAGCAGTACTTC
TRBD1	TRBV6-5	NA	TRBJ2-1	CASSDGTVEQFF	TGTGCCAGCAGTGATGGGACAGTAGAGCAGTTCTTC
TRBD1	TRBV18	NA	TRBJ2-7	CASSPSTGTANYEQYF	TGTGCCAGCTCACCATCAACCGGGACAGCTAACTACGAGCAGTACTTC
NA	TRBV28	NA	TRBJ1-5	CASSFGGRGPNQPQHF	TGTGCCAGCAGTTTCGGCGGCAGGGGTCCTAATCAGCCCCAGCATTTT
TRBD2	TRBV6-6	NA	TRBJ2-7	CASSYGEGEQYF	TGTGCCAGCAGCTATGGGGAGGGCGAGCAGTACTTC
NA	TRBV6-1	NA	TRBJ1-4	CASSEPGGANEKLFF	TGTGCCAGCAGCGAACCGGGGGGTGCTAATGAAAAACTGTTTTTT
TRBD1	TRBV18	NA	TRBJ1-2	CASSPLDSGTGAGGYTF	TGTGCCAGCTCACCACTTGATTCCGGGACAGGGGCCGGTGGCTACACCTTC
TRBD1	TRBV6-4	NA	TRBJ1-1	CASSLRQGWNTEAFF	TGTGCCAGCAGTCTACGACAGGGCTGGAACACTGAAGCTTTCTTT
TRBD1	TRBV5-5	NA	TRBJ1-1	CASSLFPGQGRNTEAFF	TGTGCCAGCAGCCTATTCCCCGGACAGGGGCGTAACACTGAAGCTTTCTTT
NA	TRBV6-5	NA	TRBJ1-1	CASRHRQLNTEAFF	TGTGCCAGCAGACACCGGCAACTAAACACTGAAGCTTTCTTT
TRBD1	TRBV9	NA	TRBJ1-1	CASSARQGGTEAFF	TGTGCCAGCAGCGCGAGACAGGGGGGTACTGAAGCTTTCTTT
TRBD2	TRBV5-4	once	TRBJ2-2	CASSQLAGGPNTGELFF	TGTGCCAGCAGCCAACTAGCGGGGGGGCCCAACACCGGGGAGCTGTTTTTT
TRBD1	TRBV5-1	NA	TRBJ2-7	CASSPRDSDEQYF	TGCGCCAGCAGCCCCCGGGACAGCGACGAGCAGTACTTC
NA	TRBV9	NA	TRBJ2-7	CASSVGAGLSIQAYEQYF	TGTGCCAGCAGCGTAGGCGCAGGGCTGAGTATACAGGCCTACGAGCAGTACTTC
NA	TRBV5-4	NA	TRBJ1-4	CASSLRQTTNEKLFF	TGTGCCAGCAGCCTCCGACAGACAACTAATGAAAAACTGTTTTTT
NA	TRBV7-9	NA	TRBJ2-5	CASSHPRENQETQYF	TGTGCCAGCAGCCACCCGAGGGAAAACCAAGAGACCCAGTACTTC
NA	TRBV7-2	NA	TRBJ2-2	CASRINSGNTGELFF	TGTGCCAGCCGTATTAATAGCGGGAACACCGGGGAGCTGTTTTTT
NA	TRBV14	few	TRBJ1-1	CASSLLRDTEAFF	TGTGCCAGCAGCCTCCTCCGGGACACTGAAGCTTTCTTT
TRBD1	TRBV6-1	NA	TRBJ2-5	CASRDRGRETQYF	TGTGCCAGCAGGGACAGGGGTAGGGAGACCCAGTACTTC
TRBD1	TRBV6-4	NA	TRBJ2-5	CASSAGTGGLQTQYF	TGTGCCAGCAGTGCCGGGACAGGGGGTTTGCAGACCCAGTACTTC
TRBD1	TRBV6-1	NA	TRBJ1-1	CASSDLDRANTEAFF	TGTGCCAGCAGTGATCTGGACAGGGCAAACACTGAAGCTTTCTTT
NA	TRBV27	NA	TRBJ2-2	CASLRIRGKNTGELFF	TGTGCCAGCCTCCGAATAAGGGGGAAAAACACCGGGGAGCTGTTTTTT
TRBD1	TRBV27	NA	TRBJ2-7	CASSWTGSSYEQYF	TGTGCCAGCAGTTGGACAGGGAGCTCCTACGAGCAGTACTTC
NA	TRBV2	once	TRBJ1-2	CASSEMPGNYGYTF	TGTGCCAGCAGTGAGATGCCGGGTAACTATGGCTACACCTTC
NA	TRBV5-6	NA	TRBJ2-1	CASSLDGSGLYEQFF	TGTGCCAGCAGCTTGGACGGGAGCGGGCTCTATGAGCAGTTCTTC